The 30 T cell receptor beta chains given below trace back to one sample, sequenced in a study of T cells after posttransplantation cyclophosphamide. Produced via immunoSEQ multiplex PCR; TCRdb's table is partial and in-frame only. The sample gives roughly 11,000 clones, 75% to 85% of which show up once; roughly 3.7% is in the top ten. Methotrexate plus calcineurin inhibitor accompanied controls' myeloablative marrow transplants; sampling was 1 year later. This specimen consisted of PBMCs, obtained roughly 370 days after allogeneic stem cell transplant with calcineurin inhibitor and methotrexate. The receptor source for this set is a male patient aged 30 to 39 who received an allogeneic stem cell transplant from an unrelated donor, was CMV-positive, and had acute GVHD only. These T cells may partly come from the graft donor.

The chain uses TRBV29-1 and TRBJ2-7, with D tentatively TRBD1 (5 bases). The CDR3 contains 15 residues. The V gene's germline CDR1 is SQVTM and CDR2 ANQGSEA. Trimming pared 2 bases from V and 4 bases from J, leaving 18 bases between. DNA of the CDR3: TGCAGCGTTGAACCCCGCCAGGGTGATTTGTACGAGCAGTACTTC. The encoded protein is CSVEPRQGDLYEQYF.

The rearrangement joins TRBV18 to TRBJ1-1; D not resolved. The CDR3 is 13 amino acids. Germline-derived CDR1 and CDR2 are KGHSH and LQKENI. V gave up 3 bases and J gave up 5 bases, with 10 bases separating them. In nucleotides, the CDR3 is TGTGCCAGCTCACCGTTACCCGGGACTGAAGCTTTCTTT. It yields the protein CASSPLPGTEAFF.

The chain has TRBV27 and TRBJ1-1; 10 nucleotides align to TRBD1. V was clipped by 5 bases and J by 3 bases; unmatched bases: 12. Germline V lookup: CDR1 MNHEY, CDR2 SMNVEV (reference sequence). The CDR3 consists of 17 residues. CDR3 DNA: TGTGCCAGCAGTCTCATTCCGGGACAGGGGTGGGACACTGAAGCTTTCTTT. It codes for CASSLIPGQGWDTEAFF.

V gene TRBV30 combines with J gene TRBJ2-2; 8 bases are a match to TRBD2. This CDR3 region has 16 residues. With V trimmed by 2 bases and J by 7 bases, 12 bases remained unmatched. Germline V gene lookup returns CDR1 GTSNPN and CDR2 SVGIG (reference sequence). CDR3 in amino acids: CAWSRGGKNGGGELFF. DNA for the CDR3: TGTGCCTGGAGTCGGGGGGGAAAAAACGGAGGCGGGGAGCTGTTTTTT.

CDR3 nucleotides: TGTGCCTGGAGTGGGGGGACAGGGATGACTGAAGCTTTCTTT. The encoded protein is CAWSGGTGMTEAFF. The rearrangement links TRBV30 to TRBJ1-1; the match to TRBD1 covers 9 bases. Germline V gene sequence: CDR1 GTSNPN, CDR2 SVGIG (reference sequence). This CDR3 comprises 14 residues. Trimming took 1 base from V and 5 from J; bases not matched to a gene: 5.

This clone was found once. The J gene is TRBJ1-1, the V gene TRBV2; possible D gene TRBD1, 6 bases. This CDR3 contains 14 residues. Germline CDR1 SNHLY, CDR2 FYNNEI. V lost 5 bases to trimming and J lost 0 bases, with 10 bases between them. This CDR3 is CASSTQGLNTEAFF. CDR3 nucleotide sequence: TGTGCCAGCAGTACCCAGGGGCTGAACACTGAAGCTTTCTTT.

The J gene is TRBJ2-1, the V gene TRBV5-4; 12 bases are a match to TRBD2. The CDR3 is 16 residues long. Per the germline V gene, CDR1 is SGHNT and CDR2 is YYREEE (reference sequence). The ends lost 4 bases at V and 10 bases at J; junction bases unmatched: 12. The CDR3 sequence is CASSVTSGRSSDEQFF. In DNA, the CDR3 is TGTGCCAGCAGCGTAACTAGCGGGAGGTCCTCAGACGAGCAGTTCTTC.

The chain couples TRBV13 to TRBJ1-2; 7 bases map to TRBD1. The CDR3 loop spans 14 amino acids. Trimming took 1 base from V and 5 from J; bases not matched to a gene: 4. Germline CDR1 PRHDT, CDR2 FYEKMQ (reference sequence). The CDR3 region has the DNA TGTGCCAGCAGCTTAGACAGGGGCTATTATGGCTACACCTTC. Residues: CASSLDRGYYGYTF.

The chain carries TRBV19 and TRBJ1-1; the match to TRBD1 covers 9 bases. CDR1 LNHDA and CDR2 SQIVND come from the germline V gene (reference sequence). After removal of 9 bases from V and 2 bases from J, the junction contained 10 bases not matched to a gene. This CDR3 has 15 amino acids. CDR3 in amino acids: CASTVQGAFNTEAFF. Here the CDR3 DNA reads TGTGCCAGCACAGTACAGGGGGCGTTTAACACTGAAGCTTTCTTT.

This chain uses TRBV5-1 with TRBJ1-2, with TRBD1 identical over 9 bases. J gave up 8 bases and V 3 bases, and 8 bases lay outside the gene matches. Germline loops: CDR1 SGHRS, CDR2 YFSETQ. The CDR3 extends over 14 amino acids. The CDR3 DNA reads TGCGCCAGCAGCTCAGCGGACAGGGGAGAAGGCTACACCTTC. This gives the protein CASSSADRGEGYTF.

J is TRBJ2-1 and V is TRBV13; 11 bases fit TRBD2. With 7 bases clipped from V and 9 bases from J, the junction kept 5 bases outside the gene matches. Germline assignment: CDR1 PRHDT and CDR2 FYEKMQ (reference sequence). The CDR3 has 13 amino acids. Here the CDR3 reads CASKLAGAIEQFF. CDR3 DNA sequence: TGTGCCAGCAAACTAGCGGGGGCTATTGAGCAGTTCTTC. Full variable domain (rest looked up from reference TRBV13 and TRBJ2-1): AAGVIQSPRHLIKEKRETATLKCYPIPRHDTVYWYQQGPGQDPQFLISFYEKMQSDKGSIPDRFSAQQFSDYHSELNMSSLELGDSALYFCASKLAGAIEQFFGPGTRLTVL.

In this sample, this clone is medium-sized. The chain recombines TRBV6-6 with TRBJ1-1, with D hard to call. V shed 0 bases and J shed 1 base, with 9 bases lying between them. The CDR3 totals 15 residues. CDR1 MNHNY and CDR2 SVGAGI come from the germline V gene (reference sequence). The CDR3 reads CASSYSNRGNTEAFF. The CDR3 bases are TGTGCCAGCAGTTACTCGAATCGGGGGAACACTGAAGCTTTCTTT.

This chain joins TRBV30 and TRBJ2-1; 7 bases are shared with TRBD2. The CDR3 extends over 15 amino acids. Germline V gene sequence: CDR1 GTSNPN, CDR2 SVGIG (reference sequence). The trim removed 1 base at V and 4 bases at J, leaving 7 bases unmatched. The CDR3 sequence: CAWSAGLQLYNEQFF. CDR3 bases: TGTGCCTGGAGTGCGGGACTACAACTTTACAATGAGCAGTTCTTC.

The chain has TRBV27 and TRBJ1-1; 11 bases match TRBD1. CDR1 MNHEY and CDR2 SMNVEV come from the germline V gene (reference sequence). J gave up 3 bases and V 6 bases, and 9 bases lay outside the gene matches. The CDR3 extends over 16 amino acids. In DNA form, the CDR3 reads TGTGCCAGCAGGGTCGGGACAGGGGGGTTGGACACTGAAGCTTTCTTT. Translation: CASRVGTGGLDTEAFF.

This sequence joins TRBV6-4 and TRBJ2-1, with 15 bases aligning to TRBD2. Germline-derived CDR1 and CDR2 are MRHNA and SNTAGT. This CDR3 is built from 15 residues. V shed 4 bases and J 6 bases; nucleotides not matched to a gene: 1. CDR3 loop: CASSGTSGGANEQFF. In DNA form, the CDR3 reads TGTGCCAGCAGTGGGACTAGCGGGGGGGCCAATGAGCAGTTCTTC.

In DNA form, the CDR3 reads TGTGCCAGCAGCCAGACAGTTAACTATGGCTACACCTTC. Amino acid sequence: CASSQTVNYGYTF. The rearrangement links TRBV7-8 to TRBJ1-2; D perhaps matches TRBD1 (5 bases). This CDR3 has 13 residues. The germline CDR1 and CDR2 sequences are SGHVS and FQNEAQ. V was clipped by 5 bases and J by 1 base, with 8 bases between them.

Here the CDR3 DNA reads TGTGCCTGGAGTGTAGAGCGGGGCCGCACCTACGAGCAGTACTTC. Amino acid sequence: CAWSVERGRTYEQYF. The rearrangement uses TRBV30 and TRBJ2-7, with TRBD2 identical over 7 bases. V gave up 0 bases and J gave up 2 bases; unmatched junction bases: 7. The CDR3 is made up of 15 amino acids. Germline V gene data show CDR1 as GTSNPN and CDR2 as SVGIG (reference sequence).

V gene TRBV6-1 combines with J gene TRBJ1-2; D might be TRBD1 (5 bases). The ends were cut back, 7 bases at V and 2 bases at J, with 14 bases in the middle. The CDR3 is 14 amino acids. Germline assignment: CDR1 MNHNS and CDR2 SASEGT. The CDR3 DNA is TGTGCCAGCACCGAGACAGATATAAACTATGGCTACACCTTC. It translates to CASTETDINYGYTF.

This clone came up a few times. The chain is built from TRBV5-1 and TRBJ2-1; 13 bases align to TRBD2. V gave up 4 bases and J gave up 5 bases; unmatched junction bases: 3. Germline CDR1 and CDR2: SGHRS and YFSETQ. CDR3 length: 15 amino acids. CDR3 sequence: CASSTGTSGNNEQFF. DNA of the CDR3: TGCGCCAGCAGCACAGGGACTAGCGGGAACAATGAGCAGTTCTTC.

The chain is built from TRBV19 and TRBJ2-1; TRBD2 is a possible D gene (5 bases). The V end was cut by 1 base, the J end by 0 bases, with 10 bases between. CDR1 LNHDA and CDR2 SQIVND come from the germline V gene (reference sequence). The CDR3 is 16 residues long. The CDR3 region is CASSIGLASSYNEQFF. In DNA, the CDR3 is TGTGCCAGTAGTATAGGCCTAGCCAGCTCCTACAATGAGCAGTTCTTC. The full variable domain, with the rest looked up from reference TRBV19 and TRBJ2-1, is DGGITQSPKYLFRKEGQNVTLSCEQNLNHDAMYWYRQDPGQGLRLIYYSQIVNDFQKGDIAEGYSVSREKKESFPLTVTSAQKNPTAFYLCASSIGLASSYNEQFFGPGTRLTVL.

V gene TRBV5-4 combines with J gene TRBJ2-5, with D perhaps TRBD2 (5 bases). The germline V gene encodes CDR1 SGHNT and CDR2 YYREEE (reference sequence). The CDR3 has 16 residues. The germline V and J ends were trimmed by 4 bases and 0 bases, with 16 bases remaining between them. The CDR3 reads CASSRREGLYQETQYF. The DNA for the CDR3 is TGTGCCAGCAGCCGCCGGGAAGGGTTGTACCAAGAGACCCAGTACTTC. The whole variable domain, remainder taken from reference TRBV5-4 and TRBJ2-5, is ETGVTQSPTHLIKTRGQQVTLRCSSQSGHNTVSWYQQALGQGPQFIFQYYREEENGRGNFPPRFSGLQFPNYSSELNVNALELDDSALYLCASSRREGLYQETQYFGPGTRLLVL.

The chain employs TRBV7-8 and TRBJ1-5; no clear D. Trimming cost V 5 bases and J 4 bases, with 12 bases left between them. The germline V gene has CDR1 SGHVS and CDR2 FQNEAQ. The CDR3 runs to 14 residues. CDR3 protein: CASSQGGANQPQHF. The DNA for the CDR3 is TGTGCCAGCAGCCAAGGAGGAGCGAATCAGCCCCAGCATTTT.

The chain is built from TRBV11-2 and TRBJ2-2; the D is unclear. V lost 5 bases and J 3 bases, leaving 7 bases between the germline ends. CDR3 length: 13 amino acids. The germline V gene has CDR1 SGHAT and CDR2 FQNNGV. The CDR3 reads CASSPLYTGELFF. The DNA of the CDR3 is TGTGCCAGCAGCCCCCTATACACCGGGGAGCTGTTTTTT. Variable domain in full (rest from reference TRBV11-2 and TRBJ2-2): EAGVAQSPRYKIIEKRQSVAFWCNPISGHATLYWYQQILGQGPKLLIQFQNNGVVDDSQLPKDRFSAERLKGVDSTLKIQPAKLEDSAVYLCASSPLYTGELFFGEGSRLTVL.

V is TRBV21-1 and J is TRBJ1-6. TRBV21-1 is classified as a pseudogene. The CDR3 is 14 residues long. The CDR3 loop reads CASKGTSGNSPLHF. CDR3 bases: TGTGCCAGCAAAGGGACTTCCGGGAATTCACCCCTCCACTTT.

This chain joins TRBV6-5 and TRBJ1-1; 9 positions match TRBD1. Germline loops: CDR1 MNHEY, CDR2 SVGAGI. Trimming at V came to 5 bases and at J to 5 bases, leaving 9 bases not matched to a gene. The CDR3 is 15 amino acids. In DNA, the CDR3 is TGTGCCAGCAGTCCCCCGGGACAGGGCAATACTGAAGCTTTCTTT. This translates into CASSPPGQGNTEAFF.

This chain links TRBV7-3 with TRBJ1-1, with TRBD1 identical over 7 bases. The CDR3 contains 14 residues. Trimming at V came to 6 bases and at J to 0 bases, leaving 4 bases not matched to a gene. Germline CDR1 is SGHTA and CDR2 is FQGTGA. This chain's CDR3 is CASSSGGMNTEAFF. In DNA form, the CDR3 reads TGTGCCAGCAGTTCAGGGGGTATGAACACTGAAGCTTTCTTT.

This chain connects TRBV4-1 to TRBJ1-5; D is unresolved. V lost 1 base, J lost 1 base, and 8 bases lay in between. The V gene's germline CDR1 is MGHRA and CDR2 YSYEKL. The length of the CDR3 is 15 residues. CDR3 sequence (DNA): TGCGCCAGCAGCCAAGTTCCCGTAAGCAATCAGCCCCAGCATTTT. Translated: CASSQVPVSNQPQHF.

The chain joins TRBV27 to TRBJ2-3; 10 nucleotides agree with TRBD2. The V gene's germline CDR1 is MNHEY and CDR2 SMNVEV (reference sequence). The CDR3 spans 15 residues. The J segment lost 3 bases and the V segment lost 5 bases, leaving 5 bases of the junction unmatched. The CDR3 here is CASSLIAGGTDTQYF. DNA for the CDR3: TGTGCCAGCAGTCTAATAGCGGGAGGTACAGATACGCAGTATTTT.

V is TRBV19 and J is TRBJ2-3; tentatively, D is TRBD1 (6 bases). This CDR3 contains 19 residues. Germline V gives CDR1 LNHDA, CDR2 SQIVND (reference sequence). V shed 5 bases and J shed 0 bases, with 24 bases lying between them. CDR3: CASSLTLVGAYSSTDTQYF. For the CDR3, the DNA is TGTGCCAGTAGTTTAACCTTAGTGGGGGCCTACTCTAGCACAGATACGCAGTATTTT.

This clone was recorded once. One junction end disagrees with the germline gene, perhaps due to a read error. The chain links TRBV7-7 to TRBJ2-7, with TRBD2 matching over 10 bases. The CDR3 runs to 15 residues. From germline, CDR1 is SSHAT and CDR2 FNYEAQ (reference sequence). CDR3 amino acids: CASSPSAGGAYEQYF. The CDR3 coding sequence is TGTGCTAGCAGCCCTTCAGCGGGGGGGGCCTACGAGCAGTACTTC.